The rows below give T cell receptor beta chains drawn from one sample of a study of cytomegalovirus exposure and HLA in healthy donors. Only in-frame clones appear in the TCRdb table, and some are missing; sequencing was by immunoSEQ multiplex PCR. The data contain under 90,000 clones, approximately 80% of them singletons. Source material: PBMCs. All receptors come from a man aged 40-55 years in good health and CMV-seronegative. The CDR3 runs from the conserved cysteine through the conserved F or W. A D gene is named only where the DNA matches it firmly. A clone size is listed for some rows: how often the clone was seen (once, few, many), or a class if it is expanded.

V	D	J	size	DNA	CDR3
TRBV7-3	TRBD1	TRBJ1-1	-	TGTGCCAGCACCTGGGACAGGGAAAACACTGAAGCTTTCTTT	CASTWDRENTEAFF
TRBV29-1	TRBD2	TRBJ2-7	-	TGCAGCGTTGAAGATCCCATGTGGCCGGGACTAGCGGACTCCTACGAGCAGTACTTC	CSVEDPMWPGLADSYEQYF
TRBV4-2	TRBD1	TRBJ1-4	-	TGTGCCAGCAGCCAAGTACCGGGACAGGGGAACCAGCATGAAAAACTGTTTTTT	CASSQVPGQGNQHEKLFF
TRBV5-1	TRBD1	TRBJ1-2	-	TGCGCCAGCAGCTTTACAGGGGTCGGCTACACCTTC	CASSFTGVGYTF
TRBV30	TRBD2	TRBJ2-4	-	TGTGCCTGGGGGATAGCGGGGGGGTATGACATTCAGTACTTC	CAWGIAGGYDIQYF
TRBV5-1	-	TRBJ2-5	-	TGCGCCAGCAGCTGGGCATATCAAGAGACCCAGTACTTC	CASSWAYQETQYF
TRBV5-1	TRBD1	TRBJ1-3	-	TGCGCCAGCAGCCTGGGACAGGGCCCCTTCTCTGGAAACACCATATATTTT	CASSLGQGPFSGNTIYF
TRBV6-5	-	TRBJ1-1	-	TGTGCCAGCAGTTACTCGATTCTGACACAGAACACTGAAGCTTTCTTT	CASSYSILTQNTEAFF
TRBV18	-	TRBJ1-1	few	TGTGCCAGCTCACCATTCCAGGGGAACACTGAAGCTTTCTTT	CASSPFQGNTEAFF
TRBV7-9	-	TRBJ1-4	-	TGTGCCAGCAGCCCGGGGGCAACTAATGAAAAACTGTTTTTT	CASSPGATNEKLFF
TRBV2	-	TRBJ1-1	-	TGTGCCAGCAACCTCAGGGCGGTAGCTTTCTTT	CASNLRAVAFF
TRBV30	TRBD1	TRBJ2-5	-	TGTGCCTGGAGTCAAACAGGGGGCGGTGAGACCCAGTACTTC	CAWSQTGGGETQYF
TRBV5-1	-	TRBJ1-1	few	TGCGCCAGCAGCTTGTTCCCCCAGAACACTGAAGCTTTCTTT	CASSLFPQNTEAFF